Listed below are T cell receptor beta chains from one sample, sequenced in a study of blood T cells in healthy people across ages. MiXCR was run by TCRdb on the 5' RACE reads, yielding one entry per CDR3 protein. The profile shows around 940,000 distinct CDR3 sequences, roughly half of them singletons. The sample taken for sequencing was blood. The receptors originated from a woman between 55 and 75 years old in good health. Each CDR3 is given with its conserved first and last residue. The order of the fields is V gene, CDR3 protein.

V: TRBV20-1; CDR3: CSARDSGTPQETQYF
V: TRBV18; CDR3: CASSGLGAGTDTQYF
V: TRBV12-3/TRBV12-4; CDR3: CASSLYFGGITDTQYF
V: TRBV7-2; CDR3: CASSIRGSYSTDTQYF
V: TRBV18; CDR3: CASSPRGMRDENAEAFF
V: TRBV29-1; CDR3: CSVPRWGGMNTEAFF
V: TRBV6-5; CDR3: CASRTGTGVPYEQYF
V: TRBV6-2/TRBV6-3; CDR3: CASSYSRGTGNSPLHF
V: TRBV9; CDR3: CASSGPGLNYGYTF
V: TRBV7-9; CDR3: CASSWPEGQGANEQYF
V: TRBV2; CDR3: CASSDEIVAYEQYF
V: TRBV10-3; CDR3: CAIRGQLNTEAFF
V: TRBV29-1; CDR3: CSVRQGLHYGYTF
V: TRBV4-1; CDR3: CASSLLTGDEQYF
V: TRBV25-1; CDR3: CASSVTSGSQETQYF
V: TRBV20-1; CDR3: CSALERRGASYNEQFF
V: TRBV12-3/TRBV12-4; CDR3: CASSLDGASTDTQYF
V: TRBV13; CDR3: CASSSGTQYGYTF
V: TRBV4-3; CDR3: CASSLNPPGTTNEKLFF
V: TRBV9; CDR3: CASSARTANTGELFF
V: TRBV21-1; CDR3: CASSKGAQGYYGYTF
V: TRBV29-1; CDR3: CSVEAGSIPPQYF
V: TRBV11-2; CDR3: CASSLGSGGGTDTQYF
V: TRBV25-1; CDR3: CASSEAWSYNSPLHF
V: TRBV4-1; CDR3: CASSQLVGGVGEQFF
V: TRBV11-2; CDR3: CASSLGVAFPDTQYF
V: TRBV20-1; CDR3: CSASRTLTSTDTQYF
V: TRBV5-1; CDR3: CASSLRGQTTGELFF
V: TRBV4-1; CDR3: CASSQDSRGVEAFF
V: TRBV28; CDR3: CASSAPRQGAQETQYF
V: TRBV6-5; CDR3: CASSYSDARSDEQYF
V: TRBV7-2; CDR3: CASSTRTSGSSTDTQYF
V: TRBV20-1; CDR3: CSASSSGNYNEQYF
V: TRBV6-2/TRBV6-3; CDR3: CASSYSIGSDNEQFF
V: TRBV6-6; CDR3: CASSGTGGRFEKLFF
V: TRBV5-6; CDR3: CASSLVGGHEQYF
V: TRBV3-1; CDR3: CASSSAPFSSGNTIYF
V: TRBV20-1; CDR3: CSARDGTGVRYEQYF
V: TRBV27; CDR3: CASSSRTANNYGYTF
V: TRBV4-3; CDR3: CASSQDRARADTQYF
V: TRBV5-1; CDR3: CASSLVVVGTEAFF
V: TRBV12-3/TRBV12-4; CDR3: CASSSLHEKLFF
V: TRBV11-2; CDR3: CASSLDRYLTYEQYF
V: TRBV11-2; CDR3: CASSLGTGWDSPLHF
V: TRBV5-1; CDR3: CASSMKGRTLNEQYF
V: TRBV5-5; CDR3: CATKWTSGATDTQYF
V: TRBV6-2/TRBV6-3; CDR3: CASSPGRANVLTF
V: TRBV27; CDR3: CASSKRGGVTYNEQFF
V: TRBV7-3; CDR3: CASSLSHSSTEAFF
V: TRBV12-3/TRBV12-4; CDR3: CASSYRHTQNIQYF
V: TRBV21-1; CDR3: CASSKDSDQETQYF
V: TRBV20-1; CDR3: CSAEVDQETQYF
V: TRBV19; CDR3: CASARDWNSYEQYF